This TCR beta chain was captured by sequencing in a study of T-cell reconstitution after alpha-beta-depleted transplantation in children. This clonotype was observed many times. CDR3 length equals 16 residues. V was clipped by 5 bases and J by 4 bases, with 19 bases between them. CDR1 is MNHNS and CDR2 is SASEGT in the germline V gene. Preparing the TCRbeta library involved the use of unique molecular identifiers. TCRdb re-called the PCR reads with MiXCR, one entry per CDR3 protein. The repertoire holds about 640,000 distinct CDR3 sequences, with around a sixth as singletons. V usage is TRBV6-1 and J usage is TRBJ2-3; D not resolved. The origin of this receptor is a human donor who donated a stem cell graft to a child with acute myeloid leukemia. The specimen was PBMCs from the stem cell graft donor, collected from the stem cell graft. The chain's CDR3 is CASSPYRLPRPDTQYF. As DNA, the CDR3 is TGTGCCAGCAGTCCCTATAGGCTACCGAGACCAGATACGCAGTATTTT.